This TCR beta chain was retrieved from a study of shared clonotypes between healthy human individuals. General observations from the study: Since donors were few, the genetic and exposure-history diversity represented was limited.

The material for each subset, its genomic DNA, was split evenly across several immunoSEQ plates. In replicate PCRs of sorted subsets, roughly 200 ng DNA, 29,000 or so T cell genomes, was used. Using immunoSEQ multiplex PCR, the repertoire was profiled, and TCRdb retains in-frame clones only, with some absent. The table has approximately 710,000 clones, about 92% seen once. Nashville, Tennessee was home to all donors, each a Caucasian adult. About this clone: As yet, its antigen is unknown.

The V segment lost 6 bases and the J segment 0 bases; nucleotides outside the gene matches: 5. The CDR3 is made up of 16 amino acids. Germline V gene data show CDR1 as SGHVS and CDR2 as FNYEAQ. The receptor comes from a man aged 18 to 30 in good health. Some clones in this sample may be carry-over from other donors' samples. The rearrangement joins TRBV7-6 to TRBJ2-1; TRBD2 aligns across 10 bases. Sequenced: memory CD8+ T cells from PBMCs. The sample's subset: CD45RO+ cells pooled with CCR7-negative TemRA cells. Here the CDR3 reads CASSLPSGSSYNEQFF. CDR3 nucleotide sequence: TGTGCCAGCAGTCTACCTAGCGGGAGCTCCTACAATGAGCAGTTCTTC.